One and the same sample provided the 30 T cell receptor beta chains below, sequenced in a study of post-analysis software for immune sequencing data. Findings of the study overall: Several TRBV segments (TRBV5-6, TRBV5-1 and TRBV20-1 among them) occurred more frequently in patients than in controls.

Their specific antigens are unknown. Unique molecular identifiers were built into the TCR beta cDNA libraries. In TCRdb, the PCR reads were re-called with MiXCR into one record per CDR3 protein. Of 820,000 or so distinct CDR3 sequences listed, about 57% are singletons. The sequenced sample consisted of blood. The source is a girl aged 10 to 17 with multiple sclerosis.

The chain couples TRBV7-3 to TRBJ2-5; perhaps TRBD2 as D (6 bases). The V end lost 5 bases, the J end lost 4 bases, and 17 bases lay between the germline ends. Germline CDR1 SGHTA, CDR2 FQGTGA. CDR3 length equals 15 residues. The CDR3 DNA reads as TGTGCCAGCAGCGCCACCGGGACTCAGTCAGAGACCCAGTACTTC. Translating it yields CASSATGTQSETQYF.

The chain is built from TRBV20-1 and TRBJ2-3; D uncertain. Between the trimmed V and J ends, which lost 3 bases and 0 bases, there was a span of 10 bases. CDR3 size: 14 residues. Germline assignment: CDR1 DFQATT and CDR2 SNEGSKA (reference sequence). CDR3 in DNA: TGCAGTGCTAGTCTCCTTACTAGCACAGATACGCAGTATTTT. Residues: CSASLLTSTDTQYF.

A few counts support this clonotype. This rearrangement joins TRBV27 to TRBJ2-7; a possible D gene is TRBD2 (5 bases). The ends were cut back, 7 bases at V and 0 bases at J, with 7 bases in the middle. The CDR3 is 12 amino acids. Germline-derived CDR1 and CDR2 are MNHEY and SMNVEV (reference sequence). CDR3 in DNA: TGTGCCAGCACTGGGAGCTCCTACGAGCAGTACTTC. Protein: CASTGSSYEQYF.

This clonotype was seen a handful of times. The chain combines TRBV20-1 with TRBJ2-1; TRBD1 agrees at 10 bases. CDR1 is DFQATT, CDR2 SNEGSKA, per germline (reference sequence). V gave up 4 bases and J gave up 3 bases; unmatched junction bases: 3. This CDR3 spans 14 amino acids. CDR3 bases: TGCAGTGCTATCCGGGACAGGGGCTACAATGAGCAGTTCTTC. Amino acid sequence: CSAIRDRGYNEQFF.

The rearrangement links TRBV27 to TRBJ2-1; D is ambiguous. CDR3 size: 16 residues. Germline CDR1 reads MNHEY; CDR2 reads SMNVEV (reference sequence). Trimming pared 3 bases from V and 0 bases from J, leaving 12 bases between. The CDR3 nucleotides are TGTGCCAGCAGTTTTTACGGGCTTTCCTCCTACAATGAGCAGTTCTTC. Its protein is CASSFYGLSSYNEQFF.

V is TRBV27 and J is TRBJ2-7; 12 positions match TRBD2. Per germline, CDR1 MNHEY and CDR2 SMNVEV (reference sequence). V gave up 4 bases and J gave up 3 bases; unmatched junction bases: 10. The CDR3 contains 17 residues. The DNA of the CDR3 is TGTGCCAGCAGTTCCCACCTCGTACTAGCGGGGGGCTACGAGCAGTACTTC. This codes for CASSSHLVLAGGYEQYF.

This chain links TRBV5-1 with TRBJ1-1, with D unclear. Germline V lookup: CDR1 SGHRS, CDR2 YFSETQ. The CDR3 totals 15 residues. Between the trimmed V and J ends, which lost 0 bases and 1 base, there was a span of 10 bases. CDR3 residues: CASSLALAGNTEAFF. In nucleotides, the CDR3 is TGCGCCAGCAGCTTGGCCTTGGCCGGGAACACTGAAGCTTTCTTT.

This clonotype was observed many times. The chain has TRBV11-2 and TRBJ2-3; the D call may be TRBD1 or TRBD2 (5 bases each). The CDR3 extends over 11 amino acids. The ends were cut back, 3 bases at V and 12 bases at J, with 10 bases in the middle. Looked up from germline, CDR1 is SGHAT and CDR2 is FQNNGV. Here the CDR3 reads CASSFGDRQYF. The DNA for the CDR3 is TGTGCCAGCAGCTTTGGGGACCGACAGTATTTT.

The chain carries TRBV4-1 and TRBJ2-5; D is uncertain. Germline V gives CDR1 MGHRA, CDR2 YSYEKL. The CDR3 sequence is 14 residues long. Trimming left V 1 base short and J 5 bases short, with 11 bases between. The CDR3: CASSQAGVRETQYF. CDR3 DNA: TGCGCCAGCAGCCAAGCTGGGGTGAGGGAGACCCAGTACTTC.

J is TRBJ2-5 and V is TRBV5-1, with 15 bases matching TRBD2. The length of the CDR3 is 19 residues. V was clipped by 4 bases and J by 1 base; unmatched bases: 11. CDR1 is SGHRS, CDR2 YFSETQ, per germline. The CDR3 loop is CASSTGLAGGWSSQETQYF. The CDR3 bases are TGCGCCAGCAGCACGGGACTAGCGGGAGGATGGTCGAGCCAAGAGACCCAGTACTTC.

This chain joins TRBV7-6 and TRBJ2-1, with 9 bases identical to TRBD2. Trimming removed 1 base from V and 0 bases from J; junction bases left unmatched: 7. Germline CDR1 SGHVS, CDR2 FNYEAQ. The CDR3 runs 18 residues. The CDR3 here is CASSLVGLAMSSYNEQFF. DNA of the CDR3: TGTGCCAGCAGCTTAGTGGGACTAGCTATGAGCTCCTACAATGAGCAGTTCTTC. Full variable domain (outside the CDR3, taken from reference TRBV7-6 and TRBJ2-1): GAGVSQSPRYKVTKRGQDVALRCDPISGHVSLYWYRQALGQGPEFLTYFNYEAQQDKSGLPNDRFSAERPEGSISTLTIQRTEQRDSAMYRCASSLVGLAMSSYNEQFFGPGTRLTVL.

This clonotype was observed once. The genes are TRBV6-6 and TRBJ1-5; 10 bases fit TRBD1. The CDR3 totals 15 residues. Trimming removed 6 bases from V and 3 bases from J; junction bases left unmatched: 5. CDR1 and CDR2 (germline): MNHNY, SVGAGI (reference sequence). In DNA form, the CDR3 reads TGTGCCAGCAGATCCGGGACAGGGGTCAATCAGCCCCAGCATTTT. Translating it yields CASRSGTGVNQPQHF.

This chain links TRBV12-3 or TRBV12-4 with TRBJ2-7; 7 bases fit TRBD2. V shed 0 bases and J 1 base; nucleotides not matched to a gene: 6. This CDR3 has 16 amino acids. CDR3 amino acids: CASSLASSSGSYEQYF. CDR3 nucleotides: TGTGCCAGCAGTTTAGCAAGTTCTAGCGGTTCCTACGAGCAGTACTTC.

The chain joins TRBV7-3 to TRBJ2-7; 10 nucleotides match TRBD1. CDR1 is SGHTA and CDR2 is FQGTGA in the germline V gene. This CDR3 has 16 amino acids. J was trimmed by 3 bases and V by 2 bases; bases with no gene match: 7. The CDR3 DNA reads as TGTGCCAGCAGCTTATTCGGGACAGGGGTAGTCTACGAGCAGTACTTC. Protein: CASSLFGTGVVYEQYF.

The chain has TRBV6-1 and TRBJ1-2; TRBD1 agrees at 9 bases. Trimming removed 5 bases from V and 4 bases from J; junction bases left unmatched: 5. The germline V gene encodes CDR1 MNHNS and CDR2 SASEGT. This CDR3 has 14 residues. CDR3 in DNA: TGTGCCAGCAGTCAGGACAGGGGAATCTATGGCTACACCTTC. Translated: CASSQDRGIYGYTF.

This clonotype was detected only a few times. This chain links TRBV9 with TRBJ2-5; TRBD2 is a possible D gene (5 bases). V lost 0 bases and J lost 5, with 14 bases in between. The CDR3 extends over 15 amino acids. Germline CDR1 reads SGDLS; CDR2 reads YYNGEE. This CDR3 is CASSVERLPTETQYF. The CDR3 coding sequence is TGTGCCAGCAGCGTAGAGCGGCTTCCAACCGAGACCCAGTACTTC.

V gene TRBV7-9 combines with J gene TRBJ2-5, with 9 nucleotides matching TRBD2. Germline CDR1 is SEHNR and CDR2 is FQNEAQ (reference sequence). The CDR3 is 16 amino acids. The V and J ends lost 0 bases and 5 bases, in that order; junction bases with no gene match: 7. CDR3 amino acids: CASSLASSGSSETQYF. The CDR3 region has the DNA TGTGCCAGCAGCTTAGCTAGTAGCGGGAGTTCGGAGACCCAGTACTTC.

The chain carries TRBV6-5 and TRBJ1-1; maybe TRBD1 (6 bases). The ends were cut back, 2 bases at V and 1 base at J, with 20 bases in the middle. The germline gives CDR1 MNHEY, CDR2 SVGAGI. This CDR3 comprises 18 residues. CDR3 nucleotides: TGTGCCAGCAGTTACCTGTTGCGGGGGGCGCGGGGGAACACTGAAGCTTTCTTT. It encodes CASSYLLRGARGNTEAFF.

The V gene is TRBV10-3, the J gene TRBJ2-1; 9 bases agree with TRBD2. The trim removed 6 bases at V and 4 bases at J, leaving 10 bases unmatched. Germline lookup yields CDR1 ENHRY and CDR2 SYGVKD. The CDR3 sequence is 16 residues long. The CDR3 sequence is CAISSRLADKYNEQFF. The DNA for the CDR3 is TGTGCCATCAGCTCCCGACTAGCGGATAAATACAATGAGCAGTTCTTC.

This chain joins TRBV12-5 and TRBJ2-1; D may be TRBD1 (6 bases). The germline V gene has CDR1 LGHNT and CDR2 FRNRAP. CDR3 length: 13 amino acids. The V end lost 6 bases, the J end lost 7 bases, and 13 bases lay between the germline ends. CDR3 loop: CASGPDRTNEQFF. CDR3 nucleotide sequence: TGTGCTAGTGGCCCTGACAGGACTAATGAGCAGTTCTTC.

The V call is TRBV29-1, the J call TRBJ1-1; 7 nucleotides match TRBD1. The V gene end was trimmed by 1 base and the J gene end by 7 bases; junction bases not matched to a gene: 6. Germline V lookup: CDR1 SQVTM, CDR2 ANQGSEA. CDR3 length: 13 amino acids. This CDR3 is CSVEGPRQGEAFF. For the CDR3, the DNA is TGCAGCGTTGAAGGCCCTAGACAGGGTGAAGCTTTCTTT. Full variable domain (missing parts from reference TRBV29-1 and TRBJ1-1): SAVISQKPSRDICQRGTSLTIQCQVDSQVTMMFWYRQQPGQSLTLIATANQGSEATYESGFVIDKFPISRPNLTFSTLTVSNMSPEDSSIYLCSVEGPRQGEAFFGQGTRLTVV.

The chain combines TRBV29-1 with TRBJ1-1; tentatively, D is TRBD1 (6 bases). The CDR3 is 14 residues long. CDR1 SQVTM and CDR2 ANQGSEA come from the germline V gene. V lost 6 bases and J lost 0, with 14 bases in between. In DNA form, the CDR3 reads TGCAGCGTGGATCCGGGACAAATGAACACTGAAGCTTTCTTT. Its protein product is CSVDPGQMNTEAFF. The variable domain in full, completed from reference TRBV29-1 and TRBJ1-1, reads SAVISQKPSRDICQRGTSLTIQCQVDSQVTMMFWYRQQPGQSLTLIATANQGSEATYESGFVIDKFPISRPNLTFSTLTVSNMSPEDSSIYLCSVDPGQMNTEAFFGQGTRLTVV.

The chain employs TRBV29-1 and TRBJ2-3; 7 bases fit TRBD1. The CDR3 length is 16 residues. Germline values: CDR1 SQVTM, CDR2 ANQGSEA. V lost 3 bases and J lost 0; bases outside the gene matches: 9. CDR3 sequence reads: CSVDSARGISTDTQYF. In nucleotides, the CDR3 is TGCAGCGTTGATTCCGCCAGGGGGATAAGCACAGATACGCAGTATTTT.

About this clonotype: At one end, the junction sequence differs from germline, possibly due to a read error. The V gene is TRBV5-1, the J gene TRBJ2-3; D gene unclear. This CDR3 comprises 15 residues. CDR1 and CDR2 (germline): SGHRS, YFSETQ. CDR3 region: CTSSVGSLDTDTQYF. The CDR3 DNA sequence: TGCACCAGCAGCGTGGGCAGTTTAGACACAGATACGCAGTATTTT. Full variable domain (missing parts from reference TRBV5-1 and TRBJ2-3): KAGVTQTPRYLIKTRGQQVTLSCSPISGHRSVSWYQQTPGQGLQFLFEYFSETQRNKGNFPGRFSGRQFSNSRSEMNVSTLELGDSALYLCTSSVGSLDTDTQYFGPGTRLTVL.

A few counts support this clonotype. This chain links TRBV15 with TRBJ2-1, with 8 bases fitting TRBD2. The CDR3 has 15 residues. The V gene end was trimmed by 1 base and the J gene end by 10 bases; junction bases not matched to a gene: 9. Germline V gene lookup returns CDR1 LNHNV and CDR2 YYDKDF (reference sequence). DNA for the CDR3: TGTGCCACCAGCAGAGGTGAGGCGGGAGGTAGAGAGCAGTTCTTC. This translates into CATSRGEAGGREQFF.

This clonotype has only a few counts. The CDR3 sequence: CSVARKVNYEQYF. As DNA, the CDR3 is TGCAGCGTTGCCCGGAAGGTGAACTACGAGCAGTACTTC. The J gene is TRBJ2-5, the V gene TRBV29-1; D gene unclear. The end of the DNA is better explained by TRBJ2-7, so the J call may be wrong. From germline, CDR1 is SQVTM and CDR2 ANQGSEA. The CDR3 consists of 13 residues.

This chain connects TRBV3-1 to TRBJ2-3; no definite D call. The V gene's germline CDR1 is LGHDT and CDR2 YNNKEL (reference sequence). The CDR3 runs to 18 residues. Trimming left V 0 bases short and J 3 bases short, with 19 bases between. CDR3 protein: CASSQDWLGGRATDTQYF. The CDR3 coding sequence is TGTGCCAGCAGCCAAGATTGGCTGGGCGGTCGAGCAACAGATACGCAGTATTTT.

This chain links TRBV15 with TRBJ2-5; 9 bases fit TRBD2. Germline V lookup: CDR1 LNHNV, CDR2 YYDKDF (reference sequence). V lost 1 base and J lost 4; bases outside the gene matches: 19. This CDR3 has 20 residues. The CDR3 region is CATSRGTSSGAIKRRETQYF. CDR3 DNA: TGTGCCACCAGCAGAGGCACATCTAGCGGGGCCATAAAGCGGCGAGAGACCCAGTACTTC.

This clonotype appeared a single time. This sequence joins TRBV5-1 and TRBJ2-3; TRBD1 aligns across 7 bases. Germline V gene sequence: CDR1 SGHRS, CDR2 YFSETQ. J lost 4 bases, V lost 4 bases, and 9 bases had no gene match. CDR3 size: 15 residues. The CDR3 loop reads CASSINRGPADTQYF. The DNA for the CDR3 is TGCGCCAGCAGCATAAACAGGGGCCCGGCAGATACGCAGTATTTT.

The genes are TRBV30 and TRBJ2-3; 9 bases are a match to TRBD1. The CDR3 length is 16 residues. Germline CDR1 GTSNPN, CDR2 SVGIG (reference sequence). V was pared by 2 bases and J by 3 bases, with 9 bases of the junction left unmatched. CDR3 sequence reads: CAWSLTGTGRTDTQYF. The DNA of the CDR3 is TGTGCCTGGAGTCTCACCGGGACAGGGCGAACAGATACGCAGTATTTT.